Each of the 32 T cell receptor beta chains below was sequenced from the same sample in a study of T-cell memory formation after mild COVID-19. TCRdb reprocessed the 5' RACE reads via MiXCR and lists one record per CDR3 protein. The profile shows 400,000 to 450,000 distinct CDR3 sequences, roughly 18% of them singletons. The sample was PBMCs or a T cell subset sorted from them (not recorded which). These receptors came from a man between 18 and 29 years old who had mild COVID-19 (a few samples of this study predate the infection). Cell type and time point are not known.

The V gene is TRBV3-1, the J gene TRBJ2-7, with TRBD2 matching over 7 bases. Unmatched junction bases numbered 6, after V lost 4 bases and J lost 3 bases. Per germline, CDR1 LGHDT and CDR2 YNNKEL (reference sequence). This CDR3 is built from 14 residues. In DNA form, the CDR3 reads TGTGCCAGCAGCCGCCTAACGGGAGGCTACGAGCAGTACTTC. This sequence encodes CASSRLTGGYEQYF.

This chain uses TRBV25-1 with TRBJ2-3, with a tentative D call TRBD2 (5 bases). Germline assignment: CDR1 MGHDK and CDR2 SYGVNS. The CDR3 totals 16 residues. V lost 3 bases, J lost 1 base, and 14 bases lay in between. The CDR3 loop reads CASSESSRGGTDTQYF. The CDR3 DNA follows: TGTGCCAGCAGTGAGTCCTCCCGGGGAGGCACAGATACGCAGTATTTT.

This clonotype has a handful of counts. The chain employs TRBV5-1 and TRBJ2-2, with D maybe TRBD1 (5 bases). There are 18 residues in the CDR3. Germline V gene sequence: CDR1 SGHRS, CDR2 YFSETQ. Trimming left V 1 base short and J 2 bases short, with 18 bases between. The CDR3 protein is CASSLRGWADTNTGELFF. The CDR3 DNA reads as TGCGCCAGCAGCTTGAGGGGCTGGGCAGACACTAACACCGGGGAGCTGTTTTTT.

The J gene is TRBJ2-7, the V gene TRBV4-1; tentative D call: TRBD1 (5 bases). Trimming removed 5 bases from V and 4 bases from J, with 18 bases in between. The CDR3 has 15 amino acids. Germline lookup yields CDR1 MGHRA and CDR2 YSYEKL. The CDR3 coding sequence is TGCGCCAGCAGCTCTCAGTTTGGGGCGCCGTACGAGCAGTACGTC. It translates to CASSSQFGAPYEQYV.

The table lists this clonotype with a few counts. The chain combines TRBV5-4 with TRBJ1-1, with 10 bases that match TRBD1. Losses at the gene ends were 1 base for V and 5 bases for J; bases not matched to a gene: 5. The CDR3 is 15 residues long. From germline, CDR1 is SGHNT and CDR2 YYREEE (reference sequence). CDR3 DNA sequence: TGTGCCAGCAGCTTGCCAGACAGGGGGCGAACTGAAGCTTTCTTT. It specifies CASSLPDRGRTEAFF.

This clonotype was seen repeatedly, ten times or more. This chain connects TRBV7-6 to TRBJ2-7, with 8 bases fitting TRBD1. The ends lost 3 bases at V and 7 bases at J; junction bases unmatched: 2. The CDR3 runs 12 residues. Germline loops: CDR1 SGHVS, CDR2 FNYEAQ. The CDR3 reads CASSLTGEEQYF. The CDR3 region has the DNA TGTGCCAGCAGCTTGACAGGGGAAGAGCAGTACTTC.

This clonotype was observed a handful of times. This chain connects TRBV12-5 to TRBJ2-5, with D possibly TRBD2 on 6 matching bases. The CDR3 has 13 amino acids. Germline-derived CDR1 and CDR2 are LGHNT and FRNRAP. Trimming pared 4 bases from V and 3 bases from J, leaving 9 bases between. The CDR3 loop is CASGSKREETQYF. CDR3 nucleotides: TGTGCTAGTGGTTCCAAGCGGGAAGAGACCCAGTACTTC.

The chain recombines TRBV4-1 with TRBJ1-6; 9 bases are shared with TRBD1. The junction had 10 bases not matched to a gene; V was cut back by 7 bases and J by 6 bases. Looked up from germline, CDR1 is MGHRA and CDR2 is YSYEKL. The CDR3 extends over 16 amino acids. The CDR3 here is CASTSTGTGFNSPLHF. In nucleotides, the CDR3 is TGCGCCAGCACCTCCACCGGGACAGGGTTTAATTCACCCCTCCACTTT.

This clonotype was picked up many times. The chain is built from TRBV7-9 and TRBJ2-1; TRBD2 agrees at 13 bases. The CDR3 is 15 residues long. Unmatched junction bases numbered 9, after V lost 6 bases and J lost 10 bases. Germline loops: CDR1 SEHNR, CDR2 FQNEAQ (reference sequence). The CDR3 protein is CASRRGLAGAGEQFF. The CDR3 nucleotides are TGTGCCAGCAGACGCGGACTAGCGGGGGCTGGGGAGCAGTTCTTC.

This chain links TRBV19 with TRBJ2-3, with 8 bases lining up with TRBD2. The ends lost 2 bases at V and 0 bases at J; junction bases unmatched: 10. Germline V gives CDR1 LNHDA, CDR2 SQIVND (reference sequence). This CDR3 has 18 amino acids. The CDR3 sequence is CASSIPRGSGDSTDTQYF. As DNA, the CDR3 is TGTGCCAGTAGTATACCCCGCGGTAGCGGGGATAGCACAGATACGCAGTATTTT. Drawing the rest from reference TRBV19 and TRBJ2-3, the complete variable domain is DGGITQSPKYLFRKEGQNVTLSCEQNLNHDAMYWYRQDPGQGLRLIYYSQIVNDFQKGDIAEGYSVSREKKESFPLTVTSAQKNPTAFYLCASSIPRGSGDSTDTQYFGPGTRLTVL.

This rearrangement joins TRBV7-2 to TRBJ1-2, with D perhaps TRBD1 (6 bases). The CDR3 extends over 15 amino acids. The germline V gene encodes CDR1 SGHTA and CDR2 FQGNSA. Trimming took off 0 bases at V and 5 bases at J, with 13 bases between the two ends. The CDR3 reads CASSLARTDLYGYTF. DNA for the CDR3: TGTGCCAGCAGCTTAGCCAGGACAGACCTGTATGGCTACACCTTC.

The chain employs TRBV28 and TRBJ1-1; a possible D gene is TRBD1 (6 bases). Germline assignment: CDR1 MDHEN and CDR2 SYDVKM. The CDR3 has 14 amino acids. Trimming shortened V by 6 bases and J by 2 bases, and 13 bases separated the two germline ends. CDR3 region: CASSPGGRNTEAFF. The CDR3 coding sequence is TGTGCCAGCAGCCCCGGGGGCCGCAACACTGAAGCTTTCTTT. Complete variable domain (other parts from reference TRBV28 and TRBJ1-1): DVKVTQSSRYLVKRTGEKVFLECVQDMDHENMFWYRQDPGLGLRLIYFSYDVKMKEKGDIPEGYSVSREKKERFSLILESASTNQTSMYLCASSPGGRNTEAFFGQGTRLTVV.

This chain joins TRBV5-8 and TRBJ1-1, with D unresolved. The CDR3 consists of 9 residues. Germline CDR1 is SGHTS and CDR2 is YDEGEE. V lost 4 bases and J 8 bases, leaving 3 bases between the germline ends. The CDR3 coding sequence is TGTGCCAGCAGCCTCGAAGCTTTCTTT. It translates to CASSLEAFF.

The chain recombines TRBV5-1 with TRBJ2-1, with 12 positions matching TRBD2. Germline lookup yields CDR1 SGHRS and CDR2 YFSETQ. The CDR3 extends over 20 amino acids. The trim removed 1 base at V and 9 bases at J, leaving 20 bases unmatched. CDR3 nucleotide sequence: TGCGCCAGCAGCTTGCGGACTAGCGGGACATTCACGCCGCACAATAGTGAGCAGTTCTTC. It translates to CASSLRTSGTFTPHNSEQFF.

The rearrangement uses TRBV7-9 and TRBJ2-5, with D possibly TRBD2 on 6 matching bases. V shed 6 bases and J shed 3 bases, with 17 bases lying between them. Looked up from germline, CDR1 is SEHNR and CDR2 is FQNEAQ (reference sequence). This CDR3 spans 15 amino acids. The CDR3 nucleotides read TGTGCCAGCAGGGGGGGACCGGGACTCGAAGAGACCCAGTACTTC. Its translation: CASRGGPGLEETQYF. Full variable domain (remainder filled in from reference TRBV7-9 and TRBJ2-5): DTGVSQNPRHKITKRGQNVTFRCDPISEHNRLYWYRQTLGQGPEFLTYFQNEAQLEKSRLLSDRFSAERPKGSFSTLEIQRTEQGDSAMYLCASRGGPGLEETQYFGPGTRLLVL.

This chain joins TRBV5-1 and TRBJ2-7; D perhaps matches TRBD1 (7 bases). Germline CDR1 is SGHRS and CDR2 is YFSETQ. V lost 3 bases to trimming and J lost 4 bases, with 20 bases between them. This CDR3 is 16 amino acids long. The CDR3 region is CASSSNLGGQPYEQYF. The CDR3 nucleotides read TGCGCCAGCAGCTCCAACCTGGGGGGACAGCCGTACGAGCAGTACTTC. Based on the CDR3 plus reference TRBV5-1 and TRBJ2-7, the full variable domain is KAGVTQTPRYLIKTRGQQVTLSCSPISGHRSVSWYQQTPGQGLQFLFEYFSETQRNKGNFPGRFSGRQFSNSRSEMNVSTLELGDSALYLCASSSNLGGQPYEQYFGPGTRLTVT.

CDR3 DNA sequence: TGTGCCAGCAGCTTAACCCTCGACACCTTTCGGGCCAACGTCCTGACTTTC. Amino acid sequence: CASSLTLDTFRANVLTF. This rearrangement joins TRBV7-3 to TRBJ2-6; D is uncertain. Germline CDR1 and CDR2: SGHTA and FQGTGA. Between the trimmed V and J ends, which lost 0 bases and 5 bases, there was a span of 14 bases. CDR3 length: 17 residues.

This clonotype was seen more than once but under ten times. The chain carries TRBV6-6 and TRBJ1-2; D remains unclear. The CDR3 contains 14 residues. With 1 base removed from V and 6 bases from J, the gap between germline ends came to 12 bases. Germline V lookup: CDR1 MNHNY, CDR2 SVGAGI (reference sequence). The chain's CDR3 is CASSYFPEQDGYTF. CDR3 DNA sequence: TGTGCCAGCAGTTACTTCCCTGAGCAGGATGGCTACACCTTC.

Only a few counts were recorded for this clonotype. This chain joins TRBV5-1 and TRBJ1-5, with unresolved D. CDR3 length: 13 residues. Looked up from germline, CDR1 is SGHRS and CDR2 is YFSETQ. With 7 bases removed from V and 1 base from J, the gap between germline ends came to 9 bases. The CDR3 reads CASPDTSNQPQHF. The CDR3, as DNA: TGCGCCAGCCCCGACACAAGCAATCAGCCCCAGCATTTT.

The V gene is TRBV12-3 or TRBV12-4, the J gene TRBJ2-3; no reliable D call. The germline V and J ends were trimmed by 3 bases and 5 bases, with 6 bases remaining between them. This CDR3 contains 12 residues. In DNA form, the CDR3 reads TGTGCCAGCAGTTTCCGGATAGATACGCAGTATTTT. Protein sequence: CASSFRIDTQYF.

This clonotype came up a few times. The J gene is TRBJ2-5, the V gene TRBV4-1; the D is unclear. From germline, CDR1 is MGHRA and CDR2 YSYEKL. The CDR3 spans 14 residues. The V end lost 1 base, the J end lost 5 bases, and 11 bases lay between the germline ends. CDR3 bases: TGCGCCAGCAGCCAAGCCACGGTGGGTGAGACCCAGTACTTC. Its protein product is CASSQATVGETQYF.

This clonotype has just a few counts. The chain recombines TRBV6-2 or TRBV6-3 with TRBJ2-5; 7 bases fit TRBD1. The CDR3 has 14 residues. Germline loops: CDR1 MNHEY, CDR2 SVGEGT. Unmatched junction bases numbered 8, after V lost 6 bases and J lost 4 bases. The CDR3 protein is CASSTTGIRETQYF. CDR3 DNA: TGTGCCAGCAGCACGACAGGGATTCGAGAGACCCAGTACTTC.

J is TRBJ1-3 and V is TRBV10-1; D might be TRBD1 (5 bases). CDR3 length: 19 amino acids. The germline V gene encodes CDR1 WNHNN and CDR2 SYGVQD (reference sequence). The V gene lost 1 base and the J gene lost 0 bases, with 19 bases spanning the gap. Here the CDR3 reads CASSELPGPPPHSGNTIYF. The CDR3 DNA reads TGCGCCAGCAGTGAGTTACCGGGACCTCCACCTCACTCTGGAAACACCATATATTTT.

This clonotype was counted a few times. The V call is TRBV6-2 or TRBV6-3, the J call TRBJ2-3; 9 nucleotides agree with TRBD1. The germline V gene has CDR1 MNHEY and CDR2 SVGEGT. The length of the CDR3 is 14 residues. V was clipped by 8 bases and J by 3 bases; unmatched bases: 6. The CDR3 region has the DNA TGTGCCAGCGGTATAGACAGGGGGACAGATACGCAGTATTTT. It codes for CASGIDRGTDTQYF.

This clonotype was seen a few times. The chain joins TRBV11-3 to TRBJ2-5; 8 bases align to TRBD2. This CDR3 region has 17 residues. Trimming took 4 bases from V and 3 from J; bases not matched to a gene: 13. Germline CDR1 SGHNT, CDR2 YENEEA. The CDR3, as DNA: TGTGCCAGCAGCTCCCGGCCTACGGGACTAGGGGAAGAGACCCAGTACTTC. Its protein is CASSSRPTGLGEETQYF.

This chain connects TRBV6-5 to TRBJ1-1; TRBD1 is a possible D gene (6 bases). Trimming shortened V by 7 bases and J by 4 bases, and 13 bases separated the two germline ends. The CDR3 runs 13 residues. The germline V gene has CDR1 MNHEY and CDR2 SVGAGI. This CDR3 reads CASNLGGATEAFF. CDR3 DNA sequence: TGTGCCAGCAACTTGGGGGGGGCCACTGAAGCTTTCTTT.

This clonotype was detected a few times. The rearrangement uses TRBV20-1 and TRBJ1-1, with D hard to call. The CDR3 loop spans 10 amino acids. Trimming cost V 3 bases and J 7 bases, with 6 bases left between them. Germline CDR1 DFQATT, CDR2 SNEGSKA (reference sequence). The CDR3 protein is CSASHSEAFF. For the CDR3, the DNA is TGCAGTGCTAGTCACAGTGAAGCTTTCTTT.

This sequence joins TRBV12-3 or TRBV12-4 and TRBJ2-3, with 8 bases that match TRBD2. CDR3 length: 14 residues. The V and J ends lost 5 bases and 8 bases, in that order; junction bases with no gene match: 9. The CDR3 is CASSRGTSGVTQYF. The CDR3 DNA reads TGTGCCAGCAGTCGAGGGACTAGTGGTGTTACGCAGTATTTT.

This chain connects TRBV4-3 to TRBJ1-2; D is uncertain. The germline gives CDR1 LGHNA, CDR2 YSLEER. The V end lost 0 bases, the J end lost 0 bases, and 8 bases lay between the germline ends. This CDR3 has 15 amino acids. This CDR3 reads CASSQDLGPNYGYTF. The CDR3 DNA reads as TGCGCCAGCAGCCAAGATCTTGGGCCTAACTATGGCTACACCTTC.

This clonotype was found a few times. J is TRBJ2-1 and V is TRBV4-3, with 7 bases fitting TRBD2. With 0 bases clipped from V and 0 bases from J, the junction kept 2 bases outside the gene matches. The CDR3 loop spans 16 amino acids. The germline V gene has CDR1 LGHNA and CDR2 YSLEER. CDR3 amino acids: CASSQEAGSSYNEQFF. CDR3 nucleotide sequence: TGCGCCAGCAGCCAAGAAGCGGGGAGCTCCTACAATGAGCAGTTCTTC.

This clonotype was detected only a few times. The chain carries TRBV9 and TRBJ1-1, with D hard to call. V was clipped by 6 bases and J by 1 base, with 16 bases between them. Germline V gene lookup returns CDR1 SGDLS and CDR2 YYNGEE. The CDR3 has 15 amino acids. For the CDR3, the DNA is TGTGCCAGCACCTCGGGGTTTTTGAGGAACACTGAAGCTTTCTTT. Protein sequence: CASTSGFLRNTEAFF.

The CDR3 DNA follows: TGCAGTGCCCCTAGACTGTGGGGCACTGAAGCTTTCTTT. Protein: CSAPRLWGTEAFF. The chain uses TRBV20-1 and TRBJ1-1, with D unresolved. This CDR3 has 13 residues. V lost 6 bases and J 4 bases, leaving 15 bases between the germline ends. CDR1 is DFQATT, CDR2 SNEGSKA, per germline (reference sequence).